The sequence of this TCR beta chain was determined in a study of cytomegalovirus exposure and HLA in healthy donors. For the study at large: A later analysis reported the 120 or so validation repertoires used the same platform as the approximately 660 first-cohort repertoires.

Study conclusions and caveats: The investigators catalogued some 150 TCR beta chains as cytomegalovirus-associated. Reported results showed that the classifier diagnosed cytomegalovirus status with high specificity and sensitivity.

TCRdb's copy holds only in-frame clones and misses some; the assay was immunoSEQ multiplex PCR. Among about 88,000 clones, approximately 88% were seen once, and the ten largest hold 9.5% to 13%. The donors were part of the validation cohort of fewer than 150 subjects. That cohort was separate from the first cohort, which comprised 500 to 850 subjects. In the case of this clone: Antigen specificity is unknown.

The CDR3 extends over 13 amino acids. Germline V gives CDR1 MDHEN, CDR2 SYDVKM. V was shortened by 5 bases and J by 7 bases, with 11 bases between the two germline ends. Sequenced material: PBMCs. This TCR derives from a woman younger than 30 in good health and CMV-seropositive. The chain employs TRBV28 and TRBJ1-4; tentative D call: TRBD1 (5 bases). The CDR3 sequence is CASSMGRIEKLFF. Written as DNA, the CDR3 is TGTGCCAGCAGTATGGGGCGTATTGAAAAACTGTTTTTT.